The 2 T cell receptor beta chains listed next were all sequenced from one sample in a study of beta chain features in type 1 diabetes. Study outcomes and limitations: Among patients with Type 1 diabetes, TCRB CDR3s were moderately but significantly shorter in every one of the four CD4+ subsets.

The sequenced template was cDNA made from the entire isolated RNA. The assay was immunoSEQ multiplex PCR, and TCRdb's table has in-frame clones only and misses some. The sample contains 200,000 to 300,000 clones, 20% of which appear only once. No antigen has been assigned to these receptors. The sequenced material came from naive CD4+ T cells from blood. All receptors derive from a woman in her thirties or forties with type 1 diabetes.

The chain carries TRBV29-1 and TRBJ2-5; perhaps TRBD2 as D (6 bases). Trimming removed 7 bases from V and 2 bases from J, with 11 bases in between. CDR3 length equals 12 residues. Germline lookup yields CDR1 SQVTM and CDR2 ANQGSEA. For the CDR3, the DNA is TGCAGCGGACGGGAGCCGCAAGAGACCCAGTACTTC. Protein product: CSGREPQETQYF.

The chain couples TRBV18 to TRBJ1-4; D may be TRBD1 (5 bases). Looked up from germline, CDR1 is KGHSH and CDR2 is LQKENI. The CDR3 is made up of 17 amino acids. V was pared by 2 bases and J by 0 bases, with 13 bases between. CDR3: CASSPFAGEATNEKLFF. The CDR3 region has the DNA TGTGCCAGCTCACCATTTGCGGGGGAGGCAACTAATGAAAAACTGTTTTTT.